The present T cell receptor (beta chain) was sequenced within a study of cytomegalovirus exposure and HLA in healthy donors. Points from the study as a whole: Being productive about 87% or about 30% of the time was typical of most TCR beta V segments in an earlier analysis. Among the CMV-associated chains, a few were confirmed in vitro as specific for CMV antigens.

The PCR employed 60 Vbeta primers together with 13 Jbeta primers. Sequencing used immunoSEQ multiplex PCR; TCRdb keeps in-frame clones, though not all of them. The sample yields about 190,000 clones, over 70% seen once. Regarding this clone: Its antigen is unknown.

CDR1 and CDR2 from the germline V gene are SNHLY and FYNNEI. The CDR3 is 16 amino acids. Unmatched junction bases numbered 7, after V lost 0 bases and J lost 3 bases. Sequenced input: PBMCs. The TCR was taken from a woman in her late teens or twenties in good health and CMV-seronegative. The rearrangement links TRBV2 to TRBJ1-2, with 7 bases matching TRBD1. This CDR3 reads CASSEAEGALDYGYTF. CDR3 nucleotides: TGTGCCAGCAGTGAAGCAGAGGGGGCGCTGGACTATGGCTACACCTTC.